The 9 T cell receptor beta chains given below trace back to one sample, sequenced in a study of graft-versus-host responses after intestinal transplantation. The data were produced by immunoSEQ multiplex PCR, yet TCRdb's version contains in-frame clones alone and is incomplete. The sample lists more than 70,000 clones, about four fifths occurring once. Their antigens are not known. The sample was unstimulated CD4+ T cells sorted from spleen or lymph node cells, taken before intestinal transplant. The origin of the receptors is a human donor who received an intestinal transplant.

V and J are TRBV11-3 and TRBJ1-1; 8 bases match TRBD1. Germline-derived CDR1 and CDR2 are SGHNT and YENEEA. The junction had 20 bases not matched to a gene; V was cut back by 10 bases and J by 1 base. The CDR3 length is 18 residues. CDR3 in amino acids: CAIPRGTGKSRGNTEAFF. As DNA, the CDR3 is TGTGCCATCCCGAGGGGGACAGGAAAATCCAGGGGGAACACTGAAGCTTTCTTT.

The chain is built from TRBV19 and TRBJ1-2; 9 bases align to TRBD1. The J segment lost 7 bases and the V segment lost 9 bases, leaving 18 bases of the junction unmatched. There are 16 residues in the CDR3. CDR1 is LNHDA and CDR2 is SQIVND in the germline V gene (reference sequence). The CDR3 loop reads CASSHRSTGGGSGYTF. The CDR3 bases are TGTGCCAGCTCACATCGGTCGACAGGGGGGGGGAGTGGCTACACCTTC.

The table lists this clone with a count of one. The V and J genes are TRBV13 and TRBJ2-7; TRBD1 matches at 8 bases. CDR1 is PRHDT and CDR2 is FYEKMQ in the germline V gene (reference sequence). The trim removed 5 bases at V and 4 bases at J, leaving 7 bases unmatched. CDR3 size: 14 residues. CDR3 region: CASSPHDRGYEQYF. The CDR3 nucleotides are TGTGCCAGCAGCCCCCACGACAGGGGATACGAGCAGTACTTC.

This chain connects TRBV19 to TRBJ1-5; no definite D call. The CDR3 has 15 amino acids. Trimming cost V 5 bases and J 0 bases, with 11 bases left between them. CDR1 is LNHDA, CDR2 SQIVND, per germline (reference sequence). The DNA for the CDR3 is TGTGCCAGTAGTTGGGCAGATTATAGCAATCAGCCCCAGCATTTT. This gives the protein CASSWADYSNQPQHF.

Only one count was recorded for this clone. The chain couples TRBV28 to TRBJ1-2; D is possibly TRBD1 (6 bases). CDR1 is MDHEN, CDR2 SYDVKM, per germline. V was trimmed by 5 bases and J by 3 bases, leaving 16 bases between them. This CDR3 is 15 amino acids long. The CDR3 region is CASSARAKGDYGYTF. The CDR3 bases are TGTGCCAGCAGTGCCCGAGCAAAGGGGGACTATGGCTACACCTTC.

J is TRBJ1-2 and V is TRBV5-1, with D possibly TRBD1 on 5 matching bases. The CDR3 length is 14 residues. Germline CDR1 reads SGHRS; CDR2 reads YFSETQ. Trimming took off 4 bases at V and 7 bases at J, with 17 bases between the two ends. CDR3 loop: CASSLSGGAFGYTF. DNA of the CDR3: TGCGCCAGCAGCCTGTCGGGAGGGGCCTTTGGCTACACCTTC.

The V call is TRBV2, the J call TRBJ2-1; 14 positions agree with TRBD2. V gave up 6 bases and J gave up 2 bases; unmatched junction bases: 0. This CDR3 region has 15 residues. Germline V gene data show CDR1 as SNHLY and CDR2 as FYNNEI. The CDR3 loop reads CASRGLAGAYNEQFF. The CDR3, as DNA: TGTGCCAGCAGGGGACTAGCGGGAGCCTACAATGAGCAGTTCTTC.

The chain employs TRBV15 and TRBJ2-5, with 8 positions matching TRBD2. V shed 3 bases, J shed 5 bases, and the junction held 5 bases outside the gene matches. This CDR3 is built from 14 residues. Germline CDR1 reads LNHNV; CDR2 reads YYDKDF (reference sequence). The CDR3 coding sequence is TGTGCCACCAGCAGTGGACTAGCTGCCGAGACCCAGTACTTC. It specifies CATSSGLAAETQYF. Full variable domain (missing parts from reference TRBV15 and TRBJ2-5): DAMVIQNPRYQVTQFGKPVTLSCSQTLNHNVMYWYQQKSSQAPKLLFHYYDKDFNNEADTPDNFQSRRPNTSFCFLDIRSPGLGDTAMYLCATSSGLAAETQYFGPGTRLLVL.

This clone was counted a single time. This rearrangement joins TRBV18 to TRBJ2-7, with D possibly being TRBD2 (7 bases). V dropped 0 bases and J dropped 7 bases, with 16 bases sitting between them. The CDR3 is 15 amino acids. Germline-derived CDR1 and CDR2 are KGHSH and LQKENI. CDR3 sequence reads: CASSPPVQGGLEQYF. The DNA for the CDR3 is TGTGCCAGCTCACCACCGGTACAGGGAGGGTTGGAGCAGTACTTC. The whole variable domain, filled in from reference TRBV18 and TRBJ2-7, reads NAGVMQNPRHLVRRRGQEARLRCSPMKGHSHVYWYRQLPEEGLKFMVYLQKENIIDESGMPKERFSAEFPKEGPSILRIQQVVRGDSAAYFCASSPPVQGGLEQYFGPGTRLTVT.